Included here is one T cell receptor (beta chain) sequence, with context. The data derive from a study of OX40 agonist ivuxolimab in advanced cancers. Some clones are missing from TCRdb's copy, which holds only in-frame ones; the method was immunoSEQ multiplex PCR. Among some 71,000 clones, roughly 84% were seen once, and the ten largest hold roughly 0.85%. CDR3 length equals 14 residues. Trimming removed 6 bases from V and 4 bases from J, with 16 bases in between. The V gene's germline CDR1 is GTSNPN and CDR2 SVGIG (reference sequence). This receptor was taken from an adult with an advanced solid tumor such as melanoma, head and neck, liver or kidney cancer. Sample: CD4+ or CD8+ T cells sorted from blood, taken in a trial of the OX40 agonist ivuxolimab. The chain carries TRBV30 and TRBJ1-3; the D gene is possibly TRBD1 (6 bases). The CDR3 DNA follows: TGTGCCTGCACGGGGGGGGCGAAAGGAAACACCATATATTTT. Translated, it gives CACTGGAKGNTIYF.